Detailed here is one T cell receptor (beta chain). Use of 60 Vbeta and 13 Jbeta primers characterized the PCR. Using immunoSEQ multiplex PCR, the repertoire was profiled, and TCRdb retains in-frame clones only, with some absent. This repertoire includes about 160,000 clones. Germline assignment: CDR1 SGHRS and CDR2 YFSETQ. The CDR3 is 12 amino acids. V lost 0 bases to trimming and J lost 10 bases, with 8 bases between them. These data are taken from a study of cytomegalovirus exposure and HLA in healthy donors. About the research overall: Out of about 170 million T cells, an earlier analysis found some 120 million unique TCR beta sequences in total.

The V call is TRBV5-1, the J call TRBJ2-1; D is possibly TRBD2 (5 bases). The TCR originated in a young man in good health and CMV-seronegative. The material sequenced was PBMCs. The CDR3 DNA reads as TGCGCCAGCAGCTTGGAGGGAGCGGAGCAGTTCTTC. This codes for CASSLEGAEQFF.